A selection of T cell receptor beta chains follows, all from one sample in a study of blood T cell repertoires in COVID-19. Some clones are missing from TCRdb's copy, which holds only in-frame ones; the method was immunoSEQ multiplex PCR. The sample has about 260,000 clones; more than 80% are singletons. Material: PBMCs or T cells enriched from blood (not recorded which). The receptors originated from a man in his fifties or sixties who had been exposed to COVID-19. Each CDR3 is given with its conserved first and last residue. The D gene is left open where the match is weak. Rows may omit the clone size; those that give it use once, few, many or a size class.

CDR3 protein: CASSQALAGGLLYEQYF; CDR3 DNA: TGCGCCAGCAGCCAAGCCCTAGCGGGGGGTCTGCTGTACGAGCAGTACTTC; clone size: -; D gene: TRBD2; J gene: TRBJ2-7; V gene: TRBV4-1
CDR3 protein: CASSWIQGWENTEAFF; CDR3 DNA: TGTGCCAGCAGTTGGATACAGGGGTGGGAGAACACTGAAGCTTTCTTT; clone size: -; D gene: TRBD1; J gene: TRBJ1-1; V gene: TRBV28
CDR3 protein: CASSLRGSLPQHF; CDR3 DNA: TGTGCCAGCAGTTTAAGGGGATCCTTACCCCAGCATTTT; clone size: -; D gene: -; J gene: TRBJ1-5; V gene: TRBV28
CDR3 protein: CAWTDSSYGYTF; CDR3 DNA: TGTGCCTGGACAGACAGTTCCTATGGCTACACCTTC; clone size: -; D gene: -; J gene: TRBJ1-2; V gene: TRBV30
CDR3 protein: CASGAFLQGEEQYF; CDR3 DNA: TGCGCCAGCGGAGCTTTTTTACAGGGCGAAGAGCAGTACTTC; clone size: -; D gene: -; J gene: TRBJ2-7; V gene: TRBV5-1
CDR3 protein: CASSMRDPNTEAFF; CDR3 DNA: TGTGCCAGTAGTATGAGGGATCCGAACACTGAAGCTTTCTTT; clone size: -; D gene: -; J gene: TRBJ1-1; V gene: TRBV19
CDR3 protein: CASSLVDRDGNEAFF; CDR3 DNA: TGCGCCAGCAGCTTGGTGGACAGAGACGGAAATGAAGCTTTCTTT; clone size: -; D gene: -; J gene: TRBJ1-1; V gene: TRBV5-1
CDR3 protein: CASSLYRNYGYTF; CDR3 DNA: TGTGCCAGCAGCTTGTACAGAAACTATGGCTACACCTTC; clone size: -; D gene: -; J gene: TRBJ1-2; V gene: TRBV5-6
CDR3 protein: CASSPDSVGGYTF; CDR3 DNA: TGTGCCAGCAGCCCGGACTCTGTCGGCGGCTACACCTTC; clone size: -; D gene: -; J gene: TRBJ1-2; V gene: TRBV5-6
CDR3 protein: CASTGTTEYNEQFF; CDR3 DNA: TGTGCCAGCACCGGGACTACCGAATACAATGAGCAGTTCTTC; clone size: -; D gene: TRBD2; J gene: TRBJ2-1; V gene: TRBV5-6
CDR3 protein: CASSLGQRNTEAFF; CDR3 DNA: TGCGCCAGCAGCTTGGGACAGCGGAACACTGAAGCTTTCTTT; clone size: -; D gene: -; J gene: TRBJ1-1; V gene: TRBV5-1
CDR3 protein: CASRDRGPEAFF; CDR3 DNA: TGTGCCAGCAGGGACAGGGGGCCGGAAGCTTTCTTT; clone size: -; D gene: TRBD1; J gene: TRBJ1-1; V gene: TRBV2
CDR3 protein: CASSQVGTAETQYF; CDR3 DNA: TGCGCCAGCAGCCAAGTAGGGACTGCGGAGACCCAGTACTTC; clone size: -; D gene: -; J gene: TRBJ2-5; V gene: TRBV4-1
CDR3 protein: CASTLRAGGLATDTQYF; CDR3 DNA: TGTGCCAGTACCTTACGAGCGGGAGGGCTTGCCACAGATACGCAGTATTTT; clone size: -; D gene: TRBD2; J gene: TRBJ2-3; V gene: TRBV19
CDR3 protein: CASSQLLSGGAREQFF; CDR3 DNA: TGCGCCAGCAGCCAACTCCTTAGCGGGGGGGCCAGAGAGCAGTTCTTC; clone size: -; D gene: TRBD2; J gene: TRBJ2-1; V gene: TRBV4-1
CDR3 protein: CASSWGQGIGGLFF; CDR3 DNA: TGTGCCAGCAGCTGGGGACAGGGAATAGGCGGGCTGTTTTTT; clone size: few; D gene: TRBD1; J gene: TRBJ1-4; V gene: TRBV11-2
CDR3 protein: CASGGSNSNQPQHF; CDR3 DNA: TGTGCCTCCGGGGGGTCCAACAGCAATCAGCCCCAGCATTTT; clone size: -; D gene: -; J gene: TRBJ1-5; V gene: TRBV10-3
CDR3 protein: CASSPYNRGSEAFF; CDR3 DNA: TGTGCCAGCTCACCGTACAACAGGGGGTCTGAAGCTTTCTTT; clone size: -; D gene: TRBD1; J gene: TRBJ1-1; V gene: TRBV18
CDR3 protein: CASSLSGTGYQPQHF; CDR3 DNA: TGCGCCAGCAGCTTGTCCGGGACAGGGTATCAGCCCCAGCATTTT; clone size: -; D gene: TRBD1; J gene: TRBJ1-5; V gene: TRBV5-1
CDR3 protein: CASSQGQGIRDEKLFF; CDR3 DNA: TGTGCCAGCAGCCAGGGACAGGGGATTAGGGATGAAAAACTGTTTTTT; clone size: once; D gene: TRBD1; J gene: TRBJ1-4; V gene: TRBV7-8
CDR3 protein: CASSLNTGGGEQYF; CDR3 DNA: TGCGCCAGCAGCTTAAATACAGGGGGCGGAGAGCAGTACTTC; clone size: -; D gene: TRBD1; J gene: TRBJ2-7; V gene: TRBV5-1
CDR3 protein: CAIRGQENTEAFF; CDR3 DNA: TGTGCCATCAGGGGACAGGAGAACACTGAAGCTTTCTTT; clone size: -; D gene: TRBD1; J gene: TRBJ1-1; V gene: TRBV10-3
CDR3 protein: CASSWGTEGYSPLHF; CDR3 DNA: TGCGCCAGCAGCTGGGGGACAGAAGGGTATTCACCCCTCCACTTT; clone size: -; D gene: TRBD1; J gene: TRBJ1-6; V gene: TRBV5-1
CDR3 protein: CAWSRTSGRNEQFF; CDR3 DNA: TGTGCCTGGAGCCGGACTAGCGGGAGAAATGAGCAGTTCTTC; clone size: -; D gene: TRBD2; J gene: TRBJ2-1; V gene: TRBV30